This is a list of T cell receptor beta chains from one sample in a study of cytomegalovirus exposure and HLA in healthy donors. The data were produced by immunoSEQ multiplex PCR, yet TCRdb's version contains in-frame clones alone and is incomplete. The table has fewer than 250,000 clones, about four fifths seen once. Sequenced: PBMCs. Every receptor here comes from a man aged 30-40 years in good health and CMV-seronegative. CDR3s include the opening cysteine and the closing phenylalanine or tryptophan. D genes are given only for firm matches. Expanded clones are given a class, and other clones once, few, many or no size at all.

>14|-|-|TRBJ2-3|TRBV7-3
TGTGCCAGCAGCTTAGCAGGGGTGACAGATACGCAGTATTTT
CASSLAGVTDTQYF
>14|-|TRBD1|TRBJ2-2|TRBV7-2
TGTGCCAGCCAGACAGGGTCGAGAACCGGGGAGCTGTTTTTT
CASQTGSRTGELFF
>13|-|-|TRBJ1-2|TRBV28
TGTGCCAGCAGTGAGGAAACCAGCTATGGCTACACCTTC
CASSEETSYGYTF
>13|-|-|TRBJ1-1|TRBV5-6
TGTGCCAGCAGCCCGGGTCAGAACACTGAAGCTTTCTTT
CASSPGQNTEAFF
>14|-|-|TRBJ2-1|TRBV11-2
TGTGCCAGCAGCCGGATGACAGTTCTGAATGAGCAGTTCTTC
CASSRMTVLNEQFF
>18|-|TRBD2|TRBJ2-5|TRBV7-2
TGTGCCAGCAGCTCCCCAAGGGAGCGGGGGGGCCCGTCAGAGACCCAGTACTTC
CASSSPRERGGPSETQYF
>11|-|-|TRBJ1-1|TRBV19
TGTGCCAGTGGGAGGAGGACTGAAGCTTTCTTT
CASGRRTEAFF
>14|-|TRBD1|TRBJ1-1|TRBV2
TGTGCCAGCAGATCCACAGGGGGCGGGACTGAAGCTTTCTTT
CASRSTGGGTEAFF
>13|-|-|TRBJ2-7|TRBV6-5
TGTGCCAGCAGTTACAGACAAGCCTACGAGCAGTACTTC
CASSYRQAYEQYF
>16|-|-|TRBJ2-5|TRBV28
TGTGCCAGCTCATCGACCTTACAGGTGTGGCGAGAGACCCAGTACTTC
CASSSTLQVWRETQYF
>14|-|TRBD1|TRBJ2-1|TRBV7-9
TGTGCCAGCCGCGGACAGGGGGCTAGTAATGAGCAGTTCTTC
CASRGQGASNEQFF
>14|few|TRBD1|TRBJ2-7|TRBV15
TGTGCCACCAGCAGTGAGGAACAGGGGTACGAGCAGTACTTC
CATSSEEQGYEQYF
>14|-|TRBD1|TRBJ2-5|TRBV28
TGTGCCAGCAGTGGGACAGGGGTCAGTAAGACCCAGTACTTC
CASSGTGVSKTQYF
>14|-|TRBD1|TRBJ1-5|TRBV7-9
TGTGCCAGCAGCTCATCGACAGGGTTGCAGCCCCAGCATTTT
CASSSSTGLQPQHF
>14|once|TRBD1|TRBJ1-1|TRBV19
TGTGCCAGTATGGGGGGACAGTCAATCACTGAAGCTTTCTTT
CASMGGQSITEAFF
>16|-|-|TRBJ2-5|TRBV6-6
TGTGCCAGCAGTTATAGTGAGGTAGCCGCCCAGGGGACCCAGTACTTC
CASSYSEVAAQGTQYF
>14|-|TRBD1|TRBJ1-5|TRBV2
TGTGCCAGCAGTGGAGACAGGGCAAATCAGCCCCAGCATTTT
CASSGDRANQPQHF
>16|once|-|TRBJ2-2|TRBV6-4
TGTGCCAGCAGTGAACGAGGGGACATCCTCACCGGGGAGCTGTTTTTT
CASSERGDILTGELFF
>14|-|-|TRBJ1-5|TRBV21-1
TGTGCCAGCAGTATAGGACAGGCGGACCAAGCCCAGCATTTT
CASSIGQADQAQHF
>16|-|-|TRBJ1-2|TRBV28
TGTGCCAGCAGTTCCCCGTGGGTGCAGGCCGCAAGTGGCTACACCTTC
CASSSPWVQAASGYTF
>15|-|-|TRBJ1-6|TRBV10-2
TGCGCCAGCACCCCCGGGAGGTTAGATAATTCACCCCTCCACTTT
CASTPGRLDNSPLHF
>17|-|TRBD2|TRBJ2-5|TRBV10-3
TGTGCCATCAGTGCGACTAGCGGGGGGGCGAGGCAAGAGACCCAGTACTTC
CAISATSGGARQETQYF
>15|-|TRBD2|TRBJ2-5|TRBV19
TGTGCCAGTAGACAGCGGGGGGGAATCCAAGAGACCCAGTACTTC
CASRQRGGIQETQYF
>15|-|-|TRBJ1-6|TRBV5-1
TGCGCCAGCAGCTTGGGGCGGACAGCAAATTCACCCCTCCACTTT
CASSLGRTANSPLHF
>16|-|-|TRBJ2-2|TRBV6-1
TGTGCCAGCAGTGAAGAGGGTGGGGGGTTGGCCGGGGAGCTGTTTTTT
CASSEEGGGLAGELFF
>13|-|TRBD1|TRBJ1-5|TRBV18
TGTGCCAGCTCACCGGGACAGTATCAGCCCCAGCATTTT
CASSPGQYQPQHF
>15|-|-|TRBJ1-3|TRBV25-1
TGTGCCAGCAGTGAATTAAGGGGTTTGGGAAACACCATATATTTT
CASSELRGLGNTIYF
>13|-|-|TRBJ1-3|TRBV7-8
TGTGCCAGCAGCCTCCGCTCTGGAAACACCATATATTTT
CASSLRSGNTIYF
>15|-|-|TRBJ1-5|TRBV6-6
TGTGCCAGCAGTATAGACAGGTCAAGCAATCAGCCCCAGCATTTT
CASSIDRSSNQPQHF
>16|-|TRBD2|TRBJ2-7|TRBV10-1
TGCGCCAGCAGGGGACTAGCGGGGGGGCGGGCCTACGAGCAGTACTTC
CASRGLAGGRAYEQYF
>13|once|TRBD1|TRBJ1-2|TRBV5-4
TGTGCCAGCAGTAGGACAGGGGAATATGGCTACACCTTC
CASSRTGEYGYTF
>14|-|-|TRBJ1-1|TRBV27
TGTGCCAGCAGTTTCCGGGGGGATGATACTGAAGCTTTCTTT
CASSFRGDDTEAFF
>13|-|-|TRBJ2-5|TRBV28
TGTGCCAGCAGTTTGTGGGGGCAGGAGACCCAGTACTTC
CASSLWGQETQYF
>17|-|-|TRBJ1-2|TRBV2
TGTGCCAGCAGTGAAAATTTGGGTGTCAGGGGTTTTGGTGGCTACACCTTC
CASSENLGVRGFGGYTF
>16|-|-|TRBJ2-6|TRBV28
TGTGCCAGCAGTTCCAGGGTTTACTCTGGGGCCAGCGTCCTGACTTTC
CASSSRVYSGASVLTF
>15|-|TRBD1|TRBJ2-7|TRBV28
TGTGCCAGCAGCCGTGGGACAGGGGGACCCTACGAGCAGTACTTC
CASSRGTGGPYEQYF